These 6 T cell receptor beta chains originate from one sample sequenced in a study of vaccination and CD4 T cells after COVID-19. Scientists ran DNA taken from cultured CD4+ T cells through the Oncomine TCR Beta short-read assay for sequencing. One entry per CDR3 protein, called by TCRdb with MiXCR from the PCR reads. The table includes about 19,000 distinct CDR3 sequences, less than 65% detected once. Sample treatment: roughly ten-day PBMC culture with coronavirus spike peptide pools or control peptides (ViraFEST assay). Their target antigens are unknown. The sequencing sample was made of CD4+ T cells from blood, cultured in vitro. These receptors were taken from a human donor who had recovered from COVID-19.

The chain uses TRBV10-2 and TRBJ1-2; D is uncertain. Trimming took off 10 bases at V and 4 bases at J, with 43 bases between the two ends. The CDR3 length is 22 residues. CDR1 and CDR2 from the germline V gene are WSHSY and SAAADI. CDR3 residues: CATWELVDNRGSQPPTLYGYTF. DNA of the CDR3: TGCGCCACATGGGAACTGGTAGATAACCGGGGATCCCAACCGCCCACCCTCTATGGCTACACCTTC.

The CDR3 DNA sequence: TGTGCCAGCAGCCCGACAGTCGGCGGATTGAACTATGGCTACACCTTC. Its protein product is CASSPTVGGLNYGYTF. The rearrangement uses TRBV9 and TRBJ1-2; tentative D call: TRBD1 (5 bases). This CDR3 region has 16 residues. Germline V gene lookup returns CDR1 SGDLS and CDR2 YYNGEE. Trimming took off 4 bases at V and 2 bases at J, with 18 bases between the two ends.

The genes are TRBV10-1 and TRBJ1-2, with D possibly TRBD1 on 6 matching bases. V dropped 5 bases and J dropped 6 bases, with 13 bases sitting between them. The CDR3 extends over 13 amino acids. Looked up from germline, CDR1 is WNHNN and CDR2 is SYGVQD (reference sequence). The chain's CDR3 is CASSPSGGNGYTF. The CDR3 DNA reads TGCGCCAGCAGTCCGTCGGGGGGCAATGGCTACACCTTC.

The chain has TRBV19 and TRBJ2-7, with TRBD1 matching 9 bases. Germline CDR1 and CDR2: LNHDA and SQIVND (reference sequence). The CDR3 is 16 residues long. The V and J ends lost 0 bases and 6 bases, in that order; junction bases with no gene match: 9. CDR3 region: CASSIEGQGRRGEQYF. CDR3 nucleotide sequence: TGTGCCAGTAGTATAGAGGGACAGGGAAGGAGAGGCGAGCAGTACTTC.

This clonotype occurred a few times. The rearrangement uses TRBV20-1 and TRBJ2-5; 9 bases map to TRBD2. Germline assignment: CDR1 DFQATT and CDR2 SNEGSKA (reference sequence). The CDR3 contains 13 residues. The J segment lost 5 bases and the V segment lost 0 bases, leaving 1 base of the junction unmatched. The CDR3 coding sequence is TGCAGTGCTAGAGATACTAGCGGGGAGACCCAGTACTTC. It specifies CSARDTSGETQYF.

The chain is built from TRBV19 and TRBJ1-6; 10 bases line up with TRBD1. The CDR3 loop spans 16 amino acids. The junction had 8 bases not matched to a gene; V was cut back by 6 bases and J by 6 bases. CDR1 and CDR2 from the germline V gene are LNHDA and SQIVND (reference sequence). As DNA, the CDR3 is TGTGCCAGTAGCCCAACCGGGACAGGGGTTAATTCACCCCTCCACTTT. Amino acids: CASSPTGTGVNSPLHF.